The rows below give T cell receptor beta chains drawn from one sample of a study of shared clonotypes between healthy human individuals. The table came from immunoSEQ multiplex PCR; TCRdb's copy has only in-frame clones and leaves some out. Seen here are approximately 720,000 clones, roughly 70% observed once, and the top ten hold approximately 2%. The sample taken for sequencing was memory CD4+ T cells sorted from blood. The receptors shown here come from a woman aged 30 to 39 in good health. The CDR3 runs from the conserved cysteine through the conserved F or W.

v_gene: TRBV7-6
j_gene: TRBJ2-3
len: 19
CDR3aa: CASSLGLGARGVFTDTQYF

v_gene: TRBV6-5
j_gene: TRBJ1-4
len: 15
CDR3aa: CASSYSSGWGEKLFF

v_gene: TRBV12-2
j_gene: TRBJ2-7
len: 14
CDR3aa: CASRLERTTYEQYF

v_gene: TRBV27
j_gene: TRBJ2-1
len: 14
CDR3aa: CASSIVGRNRRQFF

v_gene: TRBV11-1
j_gene: TRBJ2-3
len: 15
CDR3aa: CASSLGLASTDTQYF

v_gene: TRBV2
j_gene: TRBJ1-4
len: 15
CDR3aa: CASSGLLGGEEKLFF

v_gene: TRBV5-5
j_gene: TRBJ2-7
len: 16
CDR3aa: CASSLTTGGSIDEQYF

v_gene: TRBV11-2
j_gene: TRBJ2-1
len: 15
CDR3aa: CASSLAGVSYNEQFF

v_gene: TRBV12-1
j_gene: TRBJ1-4
len: 15
CDR3aa: CASSCDRQKLEKLFF

v_gene: TRBV18
j_gene: TRBJ2-5
len: 11
CDR3aa: CASSPGETQYF

v_gene: TRBV2
j_gene: TRBJ2-7
len: 14
CDR3aa: CASSVRGRDYEQYF

v_gene: TRBV13
j_gene: TRBJ2-7
len: 15
CDR3aa: CASSPGGGLVGEQYF

v_gene: TRBV5-1
j_gene: TRBJ1-5
len: 14
CDR3aa: CASSLWGSNQPQHF

v_gene: TRBV29-1
j_gene: TRBJ1-2
len: 13
CDR3aa: CSVEELASDGYTF

v_gene: TRBV11-2
j_gene: TRBJ2-1
len: 14
CDR3aa: CASSLLVSGHEQFF

v_gene: TRBV6-5
j_gene: TRBJ2-1
len: 14
CDR3aa: CASSGLADNNEQFF

v_gene: TRBV18
j_gene: TRBJ2-6
len: 17
CDR3aa: CASSPTAGGSRANVLTF